This T cell receptor beta chain originates from a study of T cell responses to AZD1222 COVID-19 vaccine. Study-wide findings and caveats: Repertoires in all cases were sampled only once the peak T cell response had passed. Among vaccine-associated CD4 TCRs, coverage spanned spike, with dominance at 160-218 and 743-854. Nearly half of spike-specific TCRs reportedly go after variant regions that carry no mutations.

Clones were read by immunoSEQ multiplex PCR, and TCRdb kept only the in-frame ones, dropping some. Among around 150,000 clones, 90% were seen once, and the ten largest hold approximately 1.8%. For this clone: Antigen specificity is unknown.

The receptor's source is an adult in good health. Material: peripheral blood, obtained on day 0 of AZD1222 vaccination.

DNA of the CDR3: TGTGCCAGCAGCGCCATAAACTATGGCTACACCTTC. It is translated as CASSAINYGYTF. This chain connects TRBV5-4 to TRBJ1-2; D call uncertain. Germline assignment: CDR1 SGHNT and CDR2 YYREEE (reference sequence). This CDR3 is built from 12 residues. V was clipped by 4 bases and J by 2 bases, with 6 bases between them. The whole variable domain, remainder taken from reference TRBV5-4 and TRBJ1-2, is ETGVTQSPTHLIKTRGQQVTLRCSSQSGHNTVSWYQQALGQGPQFIFQYYREEENGRGNFPPRFSGLQFPNYSSELNVNALELDDSALYLCASSAINYGYTFGSGTRLTVV.